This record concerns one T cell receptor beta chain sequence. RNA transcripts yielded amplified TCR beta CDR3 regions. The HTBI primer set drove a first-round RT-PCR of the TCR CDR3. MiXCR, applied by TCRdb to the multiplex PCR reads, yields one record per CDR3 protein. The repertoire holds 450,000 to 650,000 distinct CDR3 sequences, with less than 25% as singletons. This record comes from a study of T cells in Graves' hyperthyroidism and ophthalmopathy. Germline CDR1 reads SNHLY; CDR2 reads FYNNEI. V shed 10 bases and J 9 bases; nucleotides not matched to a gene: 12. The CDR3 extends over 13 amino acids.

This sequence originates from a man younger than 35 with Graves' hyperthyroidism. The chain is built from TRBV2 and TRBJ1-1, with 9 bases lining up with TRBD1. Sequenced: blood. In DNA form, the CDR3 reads TGTGCCACTAGCAGTCGACAGGGGGAAAAAGCTTTCTTT. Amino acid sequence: CATSSRQGEKAFF.